A selection of T cell receptor beta chains follows, all from one sample in a study of blood T cell repertoires in COVID-19. The table came from immunoSEQ multiplex PCR; TCRdb's copy has only in-frame clones and leaves some out. The sample yields 75,000 to 100,000 clones, around nine tenths seen once. Sample: peripheral blood. The receptors shown here come from a human donor in a cohort sampled during active COVID-19. CDR3s include the opening cysteine and the closing phenylalanine or tryptophan. D genes are given only for firm matches. Clone size is given for some rows only: seen once, a few or many times, or a class if the clone is expanded.

TRBJ2-1 | 16 | few | TRBV4-1 | TRBD2 | CASSQDGGRAYNEQFF | TGCGCCAGCAGCCAAGATGGCGGGAGGGCCTACAATGAGCAGTTCTTC
TRBJ2-2 | 14 | . | TRBV21-1 | . | CASSNLYSTGELFF | TGTGCCAGCAGCAACCTCTACAGTACCGGGGAGCTGTTTTTT
TRBJ1-1 | 14 | few | TRBV9 | TRBD1 | CASSVGTANTEAFF | TGTGCCAGCAGCGTGGGGACAGCCAACACTGAAGCTTTCTTT
TRBJ2-7 | 16 | . | TRBV19 | . | CASSIGWASSSYEQYF | TGTGCCAGTAGTATTGGGTGGGCATCGAGCTCCTACGAGCAGTACTTC
TRBJ1-1 | 15 | . | TRBV4-2 | . | CASSQVGQLNTEAFF | TGTGCCAGCAGCCAAGTTGGACAGCTGAACACTGAAGCTTTCTTT
TRBJ1-1 | 14 | . | TRBV30 | . | CAWSALTGFTEAFF | TGTGCCTGGAGTGCTTTGACAGGCTTCACTGAAGCTTTCTTT
TRBJ1-5 | 16 | . | TRBV4-3 | . | CASSQDGGARNQPQHF | TGCGCCAGCAGCCAAGACGGGGGAGCCCGCAATCAGCCCCAGCATTTT
TRBJ1-5 | 13 | . | TRBV6-6 | TRBD1 | CASSQTGYPPQHF | TGTGCCAGCAGCCAGACAGGGTATCCGCCCCAGCATTTT
TRBJ1-2 | 18 | once | TRBV7-3 | TRBD1 | CASSPFPVGGTEEDGYTF | TGTGCCAGCAGCCCCTTTCCAGTTGGTGGGACAGAAGAGGATGGCTACACCTTC
TRBJ1-1 | 15 | . | TRBV4-3 | . | CASSQDQTQNTEAFF | TGCGCCAGCAGCCAAGATCAGACACAGAACACTGAAGCTTTCTTT
TRBJ1-2 | 13 | . | TRBV5-1 | . | CASSSGLHYGYTF | TGCGCCAGCAGCTCAGGGCTGCACTATGGCTACACCTTC
TRBJ1-1 | 13 | . | TRBV18 | . | CASSPIRNTEAFF | TGTGCCAGCTCACCTATTCGGAACACTGAAGCTTTCTTT
TRBJ2-7 | 17 | . | TRBV10-3 | TRBD2 | CAISEVTSGALSYEQYF | TGTGCCATCAGTGAGGTGACTAGCGGAGCCCTCTCCTACGAGCAGTACTTC
TRBJ1-5 | 17 | . | TRBV19 | TRBD1 | CASSPGQGAWGNQPQHF | TGTGCCAGTAGCCCGGGACAGGGGGCGTGGGGCAATCAGCCCCAGCATTTT
TRBJ2-7 | 15 | . | TRBV20-1 | . | CSATDAGVAAYEQYF | TGCAGTGCTACTGACGCTGGGGTAGCGGCCTACGAGCAGTACTTC
TRBJ2-1 | 13 | . | TRBV3-1/TRBV3-2 | . | CASSQDGAAEQFF | TGTGCCAGCAGCCAAGATGGGGCGGCCGAGCAGTTCTTC
TRBJ2-1 | 16 | . | TRBV7-6 | TRBD1 | CASSPTAGQAPGEQFF | TGTGCCAGCAGCCCCACCGCCGGACAGGCCCCGGGGGAGCAGTTCTTC
TRBJ1-6 | 16 | few | TRBV4-3 | TRBD1 | CASSQDETGINSPLHF | TGCGCCAGCAGCCAAGACGAGACAGGGATTAATTCACCCCTCCACTTT
TRBJ1-2 | 14 | . | TRBV6-4 | . | CASSRDRTNYGYTF | TGTGCCAGCAGCCGCGACAGGACTAACTATGGCTACACCTTC
TRBJ1-6 | 18 | . | TRBV5-1 | . | CASSFKTSASSYNSPLHF | TGCGCCAGCAGCTTTAAGACGTCGGCTAGCTCCTATAATTCACCCCTCCACTTT
TRBJ2-1 | 15 | . | TRBV5-4 | . | CASSSQGQVYNEQFF | TGTGCCAGCAGCTCGCAGGGGCAAGTTTACAATGAGCAGTTCTTC
TRBJ2-5 | 15 | . | TRBV7-2 | . | CASSLVAVNQETQYF | TGTGCCAGCAGCCTTGTAGCGGTGAACCAAGAGACCCAGTACTTC
TRBJ2-2 | 17 | . | TRBV10-1 | TRBD1 | CASSDPGQSSDTGELFF | TGCGCCAGCAGTGACCCGGGACAGAGCTCCGACACCGGGGAGCTGTTTTTT
TRBJ2-5 | 16 | . | TRBV18 | TRBD1 | CASSPRDRGLGETQYF | TGTGCCAGCTCACCACGGGACAGGGGGCTTGGTGAGACCCAGTACTTC
TRBJ2-5 | 16 | . | TRBV5-1 | . | CASSGTAGVAQETQYF | TGCGCCAGCAGCGGAACGGCAGGGGTTGCCCAAGAGACCCAGTACTTC
TRBJ1-5 | 14 | . | TRBV24-1 | . | CATSSRRSNQPQHF | TGTGCCACCAGTTCGAGGCGAAGCAATCAGCCCCAGCATTTT
TRBJ2-1 | 16 | . | TRBV7-2 | . | CASSLVLGRTYNEQFF | TGTGCCAGCAGCTTAGTACTAGGCAGGACGTACAATGAGCAGTTCTTC
TRBJ2-5 | 14 | few | TRBV5-1 | . | CASSHGQPQETQYF | TGCGCCAGCAGCCATGGACAGCCCCAAGAGACCCAGTACTTC
TRBJ1-5 | 16 | . | TRBV19 | TRBD1 | CASSMTGTGTNQPQHF | TGTGCCAGTAGTATGACCGGGACAGGGACCAATCAGCCCCAGCATTTT
TRBJ1-2 | 14 | . | TRBV19 | . | CASTVEGGDYGYTF | TGTGCCAGTACCGTGGAGGGGGGGGACTATGGCTACACCTTC
TRBJ2-5 | 16 | . | TRBV12-2 | . | CASRLYGRGLRETQYF | TGTGCAAGTCGCTTGTACGGCAGGGGGCTACGGGAGACCCAGTACTTC
TRBJ2-3 | 11 | few | TRBV3-1/TRBV3-2 | . | CASSQADTQYF | TGTGCCAGCAGCCAAGCGGATACGCAGTATTTT
TRBJ1-2 | 15 | . | TRBV6-2/TRBV6-3 | . | CASSSTKQGSYGYTF | TGTGCCAGCAGTTCCACAAAACAGGGAAGCTATGGCTACACCTTC
TRBJ1-2 | 13 | few | TRBV27 | . | CASSRAQGMGYTF | TGTGCCAGCAGTCGAGCCCAGGGGATGGGCTACACCTTC
TRBJ1-1 | 18 | . | TRBV5-1 | TRBD1 | CASSGHTSGQTMNTEAFF | TGCGCCAGCAGCGGACACACCTCGGGACAGACTATGAACACTGAAGCTTTCTTT
TRBJ1-5 | 13 | . | TRBV25-1 | . | CASSAGFNQPQHF | TGTGCCAGCAGCGCAGGTTTCAATCAGCCCCAGCATTTT
TRBJ2-1 | 12 | . | TRBV6-5 | TRBD1 | CASKPGTAPLFF | TGTGCCAGCAAACCCGGGACAGCCCCCCTGTTCTTC
TRBJ2-1 | 15 | . | TRBV4-3 | . | CASSRERDAYNEQFF | TGCGCCAGCAGCCGGGAGAGGGATGCCTACAATGAGCAGTTCTTC
TRBJ2-1 | 14 | few | TRBV7-9 | TRBD1 | CASSLDRGYNEQFF | TGTGCCAGCAGCCTGGACAGGGGCTACAATGAGCAGTTCTTC
TRBJ2-7 | 13 | once | TRBV3-1/TRBV3-2 | . | CASSQDLSYEQYF | TGTGCCAGCAGCCAAGATCTGAGCTACGAGCAGTACTTC
TRBJ1-6 | 15 | few | TRBV5-4 | . | CASSLLGRPNSPLHF | TGTGCCAGCAGCTTGCTGGGGCGCCCTAATTCACCCCTCCACTTT
TRBJ2-5 | 17 | . | TRBV24-1 | TRBD2 | CATSDFVAGGLGETQYF | TGTGCCACCAGTGATTTCGTCGCGGGAGGGCTAGGGGAGACCCAGTACTTC
TRBJ2-7 | 16 | . | TRBV2 | TRBD1 | CASNSPGTGAGYEQYF | TGTGCCAGCAACTCCCCCGGGACAGGGGCGGGCTACGAGCAGTACTTC
TRBJ1-1 | 14 | . | TRBV7-9 | . | CASSLRVPNTEAFF | TGTGCCAGCAGCCTCAGGGTCCCGAACACTGAAGCTTTCTTT
TRBJ1-1 | 12 | . | TRBV28 | . | CASSLQNTEAFF | TGTGCCAGCAGTTTACAAAACACTGAAGCTTTCTTT
TRBJ1-1 | 13 | . | TRBV29-1 | . | CSVEGTQDTEAFF | TGCAGCGTTGAAGGGACACAGGACACTGAAGCTTTCTTT
TRBJ1-1 | 13 | once | TRBV19 | TRBD1 | CASSQTGRTEAFF | TGTGCCAGTAGCCAGACAGGGAGGACTGAAGCTTTCTTT
TRBJ2-3 | 13 | . | TRBV28 | . | CAITPSGVDTQYF | TGTGCCATTACACCATCGGGAGTAGATACGCAGTATTTT